Listed below are T cell receptor beta chains from one sample, sequenced in a study of blood T cell repertoires in COVID-19. Method: immunoSEQ multiplex PCR; TCRdb's copy keeps in-frame clones and lacks some. Of 350,000 to 400,000 clones listed, approximately 93% are singletons. The sample consisted of PBMCs or T cells enriched from blood (not recorded which). The receptors come from a middle-aged woman who had been exposed to COVID-19. The CDR3 runs from the conserved cysteine through the conserved F or W. Each record gives: D gene, J gene, clone size, V gene, CDR3 DNA, CDR3 protein. A D gene is named only where the DNA matches it firmly. Clone size is shown for a subset of rows, as once, few, many or a class of expanded clone.

. TRBJ1-1 . TRBV30 TGTGCCTGTGCCTCAACAGGGACCAATGAAGCTTTCTTT CACASTGTNEAFF
TRBD1 TRBJ1-5 few TRBV11-3 TGTGCCAGCAGCTACGGGGACAGAAATCAGCCCCAGCATTTT CASSYGDRNQPQHF
TRBD2 TRBJ2-7 . TRBV29-1 TGCAGCGTGCGGGTCCGGCTAGCGGACTACGAGCAGTACTTC CSVRVRLADYEQYF
TRBD1 TRBJ2-7 few TRBV5-4 TGTGCCAGCAGCCCAGGACAGGTCCGGGCCTACGAGCAGTACTTC CASSPGQVRAYEQYF
. TRBJ2-1 . TRBV3-1/TRBV3-2 TGTGCCAGCAGCCAAGTGAGCAATGAGCAGTTCTTC CASSQVSNEQFF
TRBD1 TRBJ2-5 . TRBV30 TGTGCCTGTTCCCCAGGGGGAGAGACCCAGTACTTC CACSPGGETQYF
. TRBJ1-1 . TRBV11-3 TGTGCCAGCAGCTCTAACGGGGGCACTGAAGCTTTCTTT CASSSNGGTEAFF
. TRBJ1-1 . TRBV7-2 TGTGCCAGCAGCTTAGACAGGGCACACAAGAAAGCTTTCTTT CASSLDRAHKKAFF
TRBD2 TRBJ2-4 . TRBV6-5 TGTACCAGCAGAACGGGGGGAGCCAAAAACATTCAGTACTTC CTSRTGGAKNIQYF
TRBD2 TRBJ2-5 . TRBV7-6 TGTGCCAGCAGCTCATTAGCGGGAGTGGAGACCCAGTACTTC CASSSLAGVETQYF
TRBD1 TRBJ1-3 many TRBV19 TGTGCCAGTAGTACGCTACTGGACAGGGAAAATAAAAGAAACACCATATATTTT CASSTLLDRENKRNTIYF
. TRBJ2-7 few TRBV3-1/TRBV3-2 TGTGCCAGCAGCCAAACTTTGTCCTCGAGGGAGCAGTACTTC CASSQTLSSREQYF
TRBD1 TRBJ2-6 . TRBV11-3 TGTGCCAGCAGCTTACCGGGACAGGGTCTCTCTGGGGCCAACGTCCTGACTTTC CASSLPGQGLSGANVLTF
. TRBJ2-7 . TRBV19 TGTGCCAGTAGTATCGGACAAGCCTACGAGCAGTACTTC CASSIGQAYEQYF
. TRBJ2-6 once TRBV10-3 TGTGCCACTTTGGGAGACTCTGGGGCCAACGTCCTGACTTTC CATLGDSGANVLTF
. TRBJ2-2 . TRBV19 TGTGCCAGTAGTAAGACCCTTAGCGTATCCACCGGGGAGCTGTTTTTT CASSKTLSVSTGELFF
TRBD1 TRBJ1-1 once TRBV18 TGTGCCAGCTCACCGAACAGGGGACCTGAAGCTTTCTTT CASSPNRGPEAFF
. TRBJ1-3 once TRBV12-3/TRBV12-4 TGTGCCCTGGGAGGGTGGGAAAACACCATATATTTT CALGGWENTIYF
TRBD1 TRBJ1-5 once TRBV7-9 TGTGCCAGCAGCTTGTCCGGGACAGCGAGCAATCAGCCCCAGCATTTT CASSLSGTASNQPQHF
TRBD1 TRBJ1-1 . TRBV7-2 TGTGCCAGCAGCCCGAGCCCGGGACAGGGACGCCGCATTTTCTTT CASSPSPGQGRRIFF